The clone carrying this TCR beta chain was seen a single time. Trimming shortened V by 1 base and J by 11 bases, and 14 bases separated the two germline ends. This CDR3 has 13 residues. Sequencing used immunoSEQ multiplex PCR; TCRdb keeps in-frame clones, though not all of them. The sample lists hundreds of thousands of clones, about 90% seen once, with over 0.2% in the top ten. The entry originates in a study of blood T cell repertoires in COVID-19. This chain links TRBV12-3 or TRBV12-4 with TRBJ1-1; D is uncertain. The receptor was derived from a woman aged 18-29 years with acute or convalescent COVID-19. Sequenced sample: peripheral blood. CDR3 coding DNA: TGTGCCAGCAGTTTAGGGCAGGCTCTAAGGGCTTTCTTT. Protein: CASSLGQALRAFF.